This T cell receptor beta chain is from a study of molecular identifiers for immune sequencing clone quantification (dated by TCRdb to 2016 to 2019). Some background on the complete study: In a replicate experiment, RNA from 20,000 or 100,000 naive CD8 T cells was split into five aliquots, four of which were sequenced. CD8 T cells were used in a methods study to benchmark molecular-identifier clustering-based TCR repertoire sequencing (MIDCIRS) and TCR RNA copy counting. The investigation overall reported the following: Spiked-in Jurkat TCR RNA (roughly 10 copies' worth), which is not part of the donor repertoire, was contained in the naive libraries. Without barcode sub-clustering, chimeric consensus sequences inflated TCR diversity; chimeras reached as high as 47%. Modeling indicated about 3 TCR RNA copies recovered per cell, compared with about ten by digital PCR, which implies a capture efficiency of approximately 30%. Spiked-in Jurkat TCR RNA equal to a single cell's worth was reported to be detectable even within 1,100,000 naive CD8 T cells. In CMV-specific effector cells, clones with more than 20 RNA copies contained over 98% of molecules, whereas in naive cells such clones contained under 1% of molecules. Highly expanded clone sizes could be underestimated because identical TCR molecules may share a barcode.

The CDR3 holds 15 amino acids from the cysteine to the phenylalanine. Left in the record is the CDR3 DNA by itself, 45 bases read in frame from the first base. Relative to germline, V is missing 2 bases and J is missing 5 bases, with 8 bases of the junction outside any gene match. Via the germline V gene, CDR1 is SGHTA and CDR2 FQGTGA. In the case of this clonotype: Its antigen has not been determined. No much larger clone exists at a distance of one base, and base qualities are not known.

Libraries of naive CD8 T cells were generated from roughly 18,000 to 920,000 sorted cells, with 10%, 30% or 50% of the purified RNA used. Naive CD8 T cells were FACS-sorted as CD8+CD4-CCR7+CD45RA+ on a BD FACSAria II into RLT Plus buffer. To test detection sensitivity, Jurkat RNA equivalent to nine to ten TCR copies was spiked into samples of roughly 20,000-1,000,000 naive CD8 T cells. CD8 T cells were enriched using RosetteSep CD8+ T Cell Enrichment Cocktail and Ficoll-Paque, and the enriched cells then underwent ACK red cell lysis. Libraries came from PCR. The data were produced on a NextSeq 500. Bulk TCR libraries were generated as previously described, with the TCR primers listed in Table S5 used. Purification of total RNA was performed with the Qiagen AllPrep DNA/RNA kit. Reads from multiple sequencing runs of the same library were pooled before analysis. As for the authors' bioinformatics: Reads were retained only if their TCR constant sequence matched exactly, and those retained reads were trimmed to 150 nt and grouped according to their 12-nt molecular barcodes. Within each barcode group, reads were sub-clustered at a 15% Levenshtein threshold, and quality-weighted consensus sequences were built per RNA molecule. Non-functional sequences were filtered out, along with any lower-count sequence sitting one edit away from another sequence. Based on fitting two negative binomial distributions, any barcode sub-cluster with under 20% of the maximum read count was discarded. TCRdb reprocessing: public reads trimmed at Q25 with fastp, clones called with MiXCR, in-frame beta chains kept. Rows with one shared CDR3 protein collapse into an entry with the most common genes and DNA. TCRdb assigned the V and J calls; the authors' analysis was not used. The sample data list under 350,000 distinct CDR3 sequences, and about 22% of these were observed just once. The leading ten clones occupy about 0.74% of the sample.

The specimen sequenced was naive CD8+ T cells from blood, with Jurkat cell RNA spiked in. The label giving this sample's cell subset or site can be read as: FACS-sorted CD8+CD4-CCR7+CD45RA+ naive T cells. This TCR was sampled from a human donor in good health. Some libraries in this study had Jurkat cell RNA spiked in. The V and J segments used are TRBV7-3 and TRBJ2-5, with 7 bases in between that match TRBD2. The DNA is as follows: TGTGCCAGCAGCTTAGGCGGGAGTGCTTTGGAGACCCAGTACTTC. Translated, it reads CASSLGGSALETQYF.